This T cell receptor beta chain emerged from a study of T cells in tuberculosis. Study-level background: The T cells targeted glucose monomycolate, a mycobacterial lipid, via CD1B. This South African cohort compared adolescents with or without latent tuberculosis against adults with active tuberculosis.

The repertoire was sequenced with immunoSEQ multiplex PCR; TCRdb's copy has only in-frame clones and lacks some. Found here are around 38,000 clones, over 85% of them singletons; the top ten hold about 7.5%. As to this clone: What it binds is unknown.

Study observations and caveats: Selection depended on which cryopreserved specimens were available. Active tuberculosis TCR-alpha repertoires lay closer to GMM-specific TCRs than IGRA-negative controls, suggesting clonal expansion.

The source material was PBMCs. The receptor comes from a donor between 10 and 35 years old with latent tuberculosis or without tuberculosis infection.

The CDR3 nucleotides are TGTGCCAGCAGTTACCGGGACAGGACCACAGATACGCAGTATTTT. It specifies CASSYRDRTTDTQYF. This chain connects TRBV6-5 to TRBJ2-3, with TRBD1 matching over 8 bases. Germline trimming cut 2 bases from V and 2 bases from J; bases unmatched to any gene: 3. There are 15 residues in the CDR3. The germline V gene encodes CDR1 MNHEY and CDR2 SVGAGI.